A selection of T cell receptor beta chains follows, all from one sample in a study of T-cell memory formation after mild COVID-19. TCRdb reprocessed the 5' RACE reads with MiXCR, giving one entry per CDR3 protein. The sample includes approximately 150,000 distinct CDR3 sequences, about 14% of them seen just once. The sample was PBMCs or a T cell subset sorted from them (not recorded which). The receptors derive from an adult woman who had mild COVID-19 (a few samples of this study predate the infection). Cell type and time point are not known. The CDR3 runs from the conserved cysteine through the conserved F or W. The order of the fields is V gene, J gene, D gene, clone size, CDR3 DNA, CDR3 protein. The D gene is left open where the match is weak. Clone size is shown for a subset of rows, as once, few, many or a class of expanded clone.

>TRBV7-2|TRBJ2-2|.|.
TGTGCCAGCAGCTTAGATAGGGACGGGGAGCTGTTTTTT
CASSLDRDGELFF
>TRBV6-2/TRBV6-3|TRBJ2-3|TRBD2|few
TGTGCCAGCAGTTACTCGACTAGCGGGAAAGTAGAGGATACGCAGTATTTT
CASSYSTSGKVEDTQYF
>TRBV20-1|TRBJ1-1|.|.
TGCAGTGCTAGAGACAGGGGGAACACTGAAGCTTTCTTT
CSARDRGNTEAFF
>TRBV5-5|TRBJ2-7|TRBD1|.
TGTGCCAGCAGCGTAGGGACAGGGCCTCTCGAGCAGTACTTC
CASSVGTGPLEQYF
>TRBV4-2|TRBJ2-7|.|many
TGTGCCAGCAGCCTAGGTGGAGGAGTTCAAGTCGAGCAGTACTTC
CASSLGGGVQVEQYF
>TRBV4-1|TRBJ2-4|TRBD2|few
TGCGCCAGCAGCCAAGGGCTTGCGAGCGGGGGTGGGAACATTCAGTACTTC
CASSQGLASGGGNIQYF
>TRBV6-5|TRBJ2-1|TRBD1|few
TGTGCCAGCAGTTACAGGGACAGCTACAATGAGCAGTTCTTC
CASSYRDSYNEQFF
>TRBV12-3/TRBV12-4|TRBJ2-1|TRBD1|.
TGTGCCAGCAGTTCAGCCGGGACAGGGTTTGAGCAGTTCTTC
CASSSAGTGFEQFF
>TRBV7-9|TRBJ2-1|TRBD2|few
TGTGCCAGCAGCTTATCTCCTCGGGGAGCGGGAGGTCCGGATGAGCAGTTCTTC
CASSLSPRGAGGPDEQFF
>TRBV12-3/TRBV12-4|TRBJ1-4|.|.
TGTGCCAGCAGTTTCCGCGCAACTAATGAAAAACTGTTTTTT
CASSFRATNEKLFF
>TRBV15|TRBJ1-4|TRBD1|few
TGTGCCACCAGCACTTACCGGGACAGGCATAATGAAAAACTGTTTTTT
CATSTYRDRHNEKLFF
>TRBV20-1|TRBJ2-3|TRBD2|few
TGCAGTGCTCCCTGGCGGGAGGTCGTAGATACGCAGTATTTT
CSAPWREVVDTQYF
>TRBV7-9|TRBJ1-1|.|.
TGTGCCAGCAGCCAACAGGGGAACACTGAAGCTTTCTTT
CASSQQGNTEAFF
>TRBV20-1|TRBJ1-2|.|.
TGCAGTGCTAGAGGTGGGGGGACTTCCTATGGCTACACCTTC
CSARGGGTSYGYTF
>TRBV6-2/TRBV6-3|TRBJ2-5|TRBD2|few
TGTGCCAGCAGTTACTCGGCCGGGGGGGTCCAAGAGACCCAGTACTTC
CASSYSAGGVQETQYF
>TRBV29-1|TRBJ2-1|.|few
TGCAGCGTTGAAAGGGTGGAGGACGGCTACAATGAGCAGTTCTTC
CSVERVEDGYNEQFF
>TRBV3-1|TRBJ2-5|.|.
TGTGCCAGCACCCATCGCCAGGGGGGACAAGAGACCCAGTACTTC
CASTHRQGGQETQYF
>TRBV27|TRBJ2-3|.|.
TGTGCCAGCAGGCGGGCAGGCACAGATACGCAGTATTTT
CASRRAGTDTQYF
>TRBV7-9|TRBJ2-7|TRBD1|.
TGTGCCAGCAGCTTCTTGGGACAGGTGGGGGCCGAGCAGTACTTC
CASSFLGQVGAEQYF
>TRBV5-1|TRBJ2-7|TRBD1|few
TGCGCCAGCAGCTCGGTCACGGGACAGATGAATCCCTCCTACGAGCAGTACTTC
CASSSVTGQMNPSYEQYF
>TRBV18|TRBJ1-1|.|.
TGTGCCAGCTCGCCTAGTCCCGCGGACACTGAAGCTTTCTTT
CASSPSPADTEAFF
>TRBV5-4|TRBJ2-1|.|few
TGTGCCAGCAGCCAACCCCGGGGGAAAAATGAGCAGTTCTTC
CASSQPRGKNEQFF
>TRBV7-8|TRBJ2-1|TRBD2|.
TGTGCCAGCAGTGGGAGCGGGAGTGCCTACAATGAGCAGTTCTTC
CASSGSGSAYNEQFF
>TRBV5-1|TRBJ2-7|TRBD2|.
TGCGCCAGCAGCTTGGCTCGGGAGGACTCCTACGAGCAGTACTTC
CASSLAREDSYEQYF
>TRBV6-5|TRBJ1-2|.|few
TGTGCCAGCAGTTACTCGATTTTCGACAGAGCTAACTATGGCTACACCTTC
CASSYSIFDRANYGYTF
>TRBV5-1|TRBJ2-1|TRBD2|.
TGCGCCAGCAGCTTGGCTAGCGGCCTCTCCTACAATGAGCAGTTCTTC
CASSLASGLSYNEQFF
>TRBV24-1|TRBJ2-3|.|few
TGTGCCACCAGTGATGGCAGAACAGATACGCAGTATTTT
CATSDGRTDTQYF
>TRBV27|TRBJ2-2|.|few
TGTGCCGGAAGCGACAACTTTGAACGAACCGGGGAGCTGTTTTTT
CAGSDNFERTGELFF
>TRBV11-2|TRBJ2-3|TRBD2|.
TGTGCCAGCAGCATCGCGGGGGGGCAGGGGGCAGATACGCAGTATTTT
CASSIAGGQGADTQYF
>TRBV7-7|TRBJ2-5|TRBD2|.
TGTGCTAGCAGCCAAACAGCGGGGGGTCAAGAGACCCAGTACTTC
CASSQTAGGQETQYF
>TRBV12-3/TRBV12-4|TRBJ2-1|.|.
TGTGCCAGCAGTCCAACTAGGACGGGTGGGGAGCAGTTCTTC
CASSPTRTGGEQFF
>TRBV25-1|TRBJ2-2|TRBD1|few
TGTGCCAGCAGTGGACCTTTGGGACAGGGGGCCATAAACACCGGGGAGCTGTTTTTT
CASSGPLGQGAINTGELFF
>TRBV15|TRBJ2-6|TRBD1|.
TGTGCCACCAGCGGGGGACAGCTCTCTGGGGCCAACGTCCTGACTTTC
CATSGGQLSGANVLTF
>TRBV12-3/TRBV12-4|TRBJ2-3|.|few
TGTGCCAGCACCATAGGTTCCCCACATACGCAGTATTTT
CASTIGSPHTQYF
>TRBV5-5|TRBJ1-2|.|few
TGTGCCAGCAGCTTGGATTGTCCGGGAGGCTACACCTTC
CASSLDCPGGYTF
>TRBV7-8|TRBJ1-6|.|.
TGTGCCAGCAGCTTAATCCTCATGGGGGGGGCGAATTCACCCCTCCACTTT
CASSLILMGGANSPLHF
>TRBV7-8|TRBJ2-2|.|.
TGTGCCAGCAGCTCCCCCCGAGACAGCTTGACGAACCTGAACACCGGGGAGCTGTTTTTT
CASSSPRDSLTNLNTGELFF
>TRBV4-1|TRBJ2-7|TRBD2|.
TGCGCCAGCCGGAAGGGGACTAGCGGGACTTACACATACGAGCAGTACTTC
CASRKGTSGTYTYEQYF
>TRBV7-2|TRBJ2-3|.|many
TGTGCCAGCAGCTTACTAGGGACCACTCATACGCAGTATTTT
CASSLLGTTHTQYF
>TRBV20-1|TRBJ2-4|.|.
TGCAGTGCTAAGGAGGGGATAAAAAACATTCAGTACTTC
CSAKEGIKNIQYF
>TRBV24-1|TRBJ2-2|TRBD2|.
TGTGCCACTCAGGGCCCTACTAGCGGGAGGACCGGGGAGCTGTTTTTT
CATQGPTSGRTGELFF
>TRBV12-3/TRBV12-4|TRBJ2-5|.|many
TGTGCCAGCAGCCCGCCGTGGGAGACCCAGTACTTC
CASSPPWETQYF
>TRBV5-4|TRBJ1-2|.|.
TGTGCCAGCAGCCCATCTGGGGTTTCGGTGGGATATGGCTACACCTTC
CASSPSGVSVGYGYTF
>TRBV5-1|TRBJ1-1|.|.
TGCGCCAGCAGCTTGGTTACAGGGCCCACTGAAGCTTTCTTT
CASSLVTGPTEAFF
>TRBV19|TRBJ2-7|.|.
TGTGCCAGTATTGGGCAGTACTTC
CASIGQYF
>TRBV12-3/TRBV12-4|TRBJ1-1|TRBD1|.
TGTGCCAGCAGAGAACAGGGGTTCAACACTGAAGCTTTCTTT
CASREQGFNTEAFF
>TRBV6-5|TRBJ2-5|TRBD2|few
TGTGCCAGCAGAGTTAATATCGGCGGGAGCCAAGAGACCCAGTACTTC
CASRVNIGGSQETQYF
>TRBV7-9|TRBJ1-2|TRBD1|few
TGTGCCAGCAGCTCCCGGGACAGCTCTAACTATGGCTACACCTTC
CASSSRDSSNYGYTF